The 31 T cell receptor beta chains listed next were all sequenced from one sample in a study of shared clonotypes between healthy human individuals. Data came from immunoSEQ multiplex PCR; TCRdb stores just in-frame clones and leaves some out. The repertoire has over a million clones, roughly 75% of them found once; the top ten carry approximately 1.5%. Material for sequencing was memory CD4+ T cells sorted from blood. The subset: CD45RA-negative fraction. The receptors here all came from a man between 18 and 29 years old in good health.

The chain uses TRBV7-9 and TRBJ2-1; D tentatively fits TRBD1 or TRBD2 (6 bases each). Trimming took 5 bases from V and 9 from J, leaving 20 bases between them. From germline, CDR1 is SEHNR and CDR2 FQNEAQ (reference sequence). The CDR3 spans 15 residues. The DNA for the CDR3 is TGTGCCAGCAGCCGGGCATGGGGGGCGGTTGGTGAGCAGTTCTTC. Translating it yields CASSRAWGAVGEQFF.

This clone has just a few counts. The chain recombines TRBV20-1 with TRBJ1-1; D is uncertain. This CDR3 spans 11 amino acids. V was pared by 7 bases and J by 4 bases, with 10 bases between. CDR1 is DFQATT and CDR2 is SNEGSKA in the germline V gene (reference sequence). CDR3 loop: CSESGPTEAFF. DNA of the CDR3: TGCAGTGAGTCCGGGCCCACTGAAGCTTTCTTT.

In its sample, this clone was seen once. The CDR3 DNA reads TGCGCCAGCAGTCCGACTAGCCAAGAGACCCAGTACTTC. Protein sequence: CASSPTSQETQYF. The rearrangement links TRBV10-1 to TRBJ2-5, with D perhaps matching TRBD2 (6 bases). Germline V gene lookup returns CDR1 WNHNN and CDR2 SYGVQD (reference sequence). The CDR3 is 13 residues long. Trimming pared 5 bases from V and 1 base from J, leaving 8 bases between.

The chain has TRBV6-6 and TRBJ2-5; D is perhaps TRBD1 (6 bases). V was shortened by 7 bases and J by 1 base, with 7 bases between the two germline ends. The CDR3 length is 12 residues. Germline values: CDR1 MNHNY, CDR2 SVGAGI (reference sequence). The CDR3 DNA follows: TGTGCCAGCAACAGGGTCCAAGAGACCCAGTACTTC. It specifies CASNRVQETQYF.

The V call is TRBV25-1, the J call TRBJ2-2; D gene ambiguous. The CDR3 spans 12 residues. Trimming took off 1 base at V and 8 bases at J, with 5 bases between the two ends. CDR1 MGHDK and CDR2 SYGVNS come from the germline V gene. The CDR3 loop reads CASSESRGELFF. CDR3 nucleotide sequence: TGTGCCAGCAGTGAATCCCGTGGGGAGCTGTTTTTT. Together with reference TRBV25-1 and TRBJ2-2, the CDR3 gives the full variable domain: EADIYQTPRYLVIGTGKKITLECSQTMGHDKMYWYQQDPGMELHLIHYSYGVNSTEKGDLSSESTVSRIRTEHFPLTLESARPSHTSQYLCASSESRGELFFGEGSRLTVL.

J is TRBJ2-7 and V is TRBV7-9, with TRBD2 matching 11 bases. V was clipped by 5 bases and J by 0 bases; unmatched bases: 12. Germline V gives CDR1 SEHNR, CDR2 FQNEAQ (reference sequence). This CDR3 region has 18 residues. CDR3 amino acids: CASSIPSGRRLSSYEQYF. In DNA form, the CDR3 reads TGTGCCAGCAGCATCCCTAGCGGGAGGCGCTTAAGCTCCTACGAGCAGTACTTC.

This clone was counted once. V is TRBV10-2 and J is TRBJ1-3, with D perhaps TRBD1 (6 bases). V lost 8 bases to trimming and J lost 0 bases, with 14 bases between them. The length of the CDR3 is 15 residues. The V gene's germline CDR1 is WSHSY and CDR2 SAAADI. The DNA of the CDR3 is TGCGCCAGCGCAAAGGGGGGGACCTCTGGAAACACCATATATTTT. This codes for CASAKGGTSGNTIYF.

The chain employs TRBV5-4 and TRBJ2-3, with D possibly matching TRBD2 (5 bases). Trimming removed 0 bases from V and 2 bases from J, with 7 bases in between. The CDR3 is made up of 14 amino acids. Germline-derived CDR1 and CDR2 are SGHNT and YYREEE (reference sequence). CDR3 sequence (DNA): TGTGCCAGCAGCTTGGCCCGGGACACAGATACGCAGTATTTT. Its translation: CASSLARDTDTQYF.

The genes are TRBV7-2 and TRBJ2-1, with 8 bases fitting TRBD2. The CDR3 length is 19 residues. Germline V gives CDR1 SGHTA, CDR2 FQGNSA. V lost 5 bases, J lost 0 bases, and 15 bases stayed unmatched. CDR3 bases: TGTGCCAGCAGCCCCCGAGGTAGCGGGGAGGTTAGCTCCTACAATGAGCAGTTCTTC. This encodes CASSPRGSGEVSSYNEQFF.

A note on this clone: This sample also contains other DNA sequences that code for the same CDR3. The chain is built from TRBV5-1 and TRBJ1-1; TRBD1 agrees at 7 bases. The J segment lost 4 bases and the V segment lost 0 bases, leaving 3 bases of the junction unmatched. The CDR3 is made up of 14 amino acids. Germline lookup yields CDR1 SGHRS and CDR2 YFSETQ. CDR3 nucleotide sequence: TGCGCCAGCAGCTTGGCCGCAGGGGGCACTGAAGCTTTCTTT. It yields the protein CASSLAAGGTEAFF.

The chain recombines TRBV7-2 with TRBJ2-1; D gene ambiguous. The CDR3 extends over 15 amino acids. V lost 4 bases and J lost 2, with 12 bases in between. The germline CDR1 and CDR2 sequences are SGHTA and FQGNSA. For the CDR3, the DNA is TGTGCCAGCAGCTCAATCGGTGGGACCTACAATGAGCAGTTCTTC. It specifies CASSSIGGTYNEQFF.

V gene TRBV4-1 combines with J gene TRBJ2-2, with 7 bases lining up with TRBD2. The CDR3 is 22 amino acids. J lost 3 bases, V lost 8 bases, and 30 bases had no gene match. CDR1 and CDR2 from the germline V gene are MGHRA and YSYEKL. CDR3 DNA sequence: TGCGCCAGCTCTTGGGCGGGTCGGGGGGTTCCGCCGAAGGCGAAAGACACCGGGGAGCTGTTTTTT. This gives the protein CASSWAGRGVPPKAKDTGELFF.

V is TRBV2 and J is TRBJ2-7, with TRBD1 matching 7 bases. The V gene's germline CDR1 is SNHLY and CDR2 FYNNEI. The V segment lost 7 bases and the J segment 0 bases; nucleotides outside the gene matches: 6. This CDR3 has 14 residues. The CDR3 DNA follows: TGTGCCAGCACGCAACAGGGGTCCTCCTACGAGCAGTACTTC. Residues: CASTQQGSSYEQYF.

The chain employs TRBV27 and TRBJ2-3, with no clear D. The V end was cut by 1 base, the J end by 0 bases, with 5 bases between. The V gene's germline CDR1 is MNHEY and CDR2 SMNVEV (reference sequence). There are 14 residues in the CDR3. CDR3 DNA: TGTGCCAGCAGTTTATTGTACAGCACAGATACGCAGTATTTT. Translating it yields CASSLLYSTDTQYF.

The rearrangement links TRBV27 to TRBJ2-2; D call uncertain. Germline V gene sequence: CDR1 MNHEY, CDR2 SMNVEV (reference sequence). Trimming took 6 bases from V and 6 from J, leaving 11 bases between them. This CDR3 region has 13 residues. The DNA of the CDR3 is TGTGCCAGCAGGTCCCTTCCGGCCGGGGAGCTGTTTTTT. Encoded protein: CASRSLPAGELFF.

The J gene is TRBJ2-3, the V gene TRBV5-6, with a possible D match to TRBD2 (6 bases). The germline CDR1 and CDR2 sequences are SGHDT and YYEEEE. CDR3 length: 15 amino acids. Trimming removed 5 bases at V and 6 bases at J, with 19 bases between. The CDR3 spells CASREEGGAGDTQYF. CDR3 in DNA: TGTGCCAGCAGAGAGGAAGGAGGGGCCGGTGATACGCAGTATTTT.

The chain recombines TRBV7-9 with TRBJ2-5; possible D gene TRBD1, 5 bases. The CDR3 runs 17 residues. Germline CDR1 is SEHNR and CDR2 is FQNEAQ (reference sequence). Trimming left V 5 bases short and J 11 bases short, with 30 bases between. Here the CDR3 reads CASSKWLAGQKGSVQYF. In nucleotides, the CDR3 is TGTGCCAGCAGCAAATGGTTAGCAGGACAAAAGGGCTCGGTGCAGTACTTC.

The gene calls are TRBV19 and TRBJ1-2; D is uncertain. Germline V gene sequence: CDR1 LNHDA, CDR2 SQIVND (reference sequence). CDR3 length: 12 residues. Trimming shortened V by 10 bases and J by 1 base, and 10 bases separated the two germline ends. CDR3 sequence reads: CATSDRNYGYTF. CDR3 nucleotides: TGTGCCACTTCGGACCGTAACTATGGCTACACCTTC.

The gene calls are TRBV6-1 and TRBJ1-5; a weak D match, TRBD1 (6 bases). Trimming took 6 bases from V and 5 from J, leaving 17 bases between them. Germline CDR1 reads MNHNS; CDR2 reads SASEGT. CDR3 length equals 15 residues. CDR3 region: CASSYRDISYQPQHF. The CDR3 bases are TGTGCCAGCAGCTACCGGGACATCTCTTATCAGCCCCAGCATTTT.

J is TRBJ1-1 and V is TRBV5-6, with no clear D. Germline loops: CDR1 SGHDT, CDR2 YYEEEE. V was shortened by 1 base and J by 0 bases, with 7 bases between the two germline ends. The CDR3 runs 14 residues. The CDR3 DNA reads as TGTGCCAGCAGCTTGAACAGAATGAACACTGAAGCTTTCTTT. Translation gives CASSLNRMNTEAFF.

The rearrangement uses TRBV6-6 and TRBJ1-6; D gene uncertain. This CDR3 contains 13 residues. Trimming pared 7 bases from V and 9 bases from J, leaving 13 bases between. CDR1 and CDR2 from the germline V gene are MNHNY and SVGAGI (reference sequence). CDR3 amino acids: CASIEGLVSPLHF. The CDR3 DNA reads TGTGCCAGCATTGAGGGCTTGGTTTCACCCCTCCACTTT.

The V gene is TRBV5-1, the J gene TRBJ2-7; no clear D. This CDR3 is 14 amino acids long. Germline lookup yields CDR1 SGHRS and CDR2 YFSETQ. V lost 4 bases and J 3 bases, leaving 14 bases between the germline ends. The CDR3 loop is CASSPNRASYEQYF. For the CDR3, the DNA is TGCGCCAGCAGCCCAAATAGGGCCAGCTACGAGCAGTACTTC.

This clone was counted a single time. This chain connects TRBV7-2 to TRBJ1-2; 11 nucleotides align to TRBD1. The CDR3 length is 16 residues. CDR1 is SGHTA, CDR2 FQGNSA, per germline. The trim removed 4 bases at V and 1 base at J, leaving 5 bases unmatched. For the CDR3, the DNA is TGTGCCAGCAGCTCTCTGGGGACAGGGGGTAACTATGGCTACACCTTC. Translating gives CASSSLGTGGNYGYTF.

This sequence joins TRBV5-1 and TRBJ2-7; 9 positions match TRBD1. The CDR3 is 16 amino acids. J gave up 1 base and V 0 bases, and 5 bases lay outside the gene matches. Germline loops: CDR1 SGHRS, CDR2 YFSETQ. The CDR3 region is CASSLDKQGASYEQYF. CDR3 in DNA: TGCGCCAGCAGCTTGGACAAACAGGGGGCGTCCTACGAGCAGTACTTC. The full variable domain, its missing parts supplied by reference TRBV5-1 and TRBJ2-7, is KAGVTQTPRYLIKTRGQQVTLSCSPISGHRSVSWYQQTPGQGLQFLFEYFSETQRNKGNFPGRFSGRQFSNSRSEMNVSTLELGDSALYLCASSLDKQGASYEQYFGPGTRLTVT.

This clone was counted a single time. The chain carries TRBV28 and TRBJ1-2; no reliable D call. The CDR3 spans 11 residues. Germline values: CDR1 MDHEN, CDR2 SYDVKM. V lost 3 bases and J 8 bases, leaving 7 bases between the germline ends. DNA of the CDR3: TGTGCCAGCAGTTTGAGAAGGGGCTACACCTTC. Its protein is CASSLRRGYTF.

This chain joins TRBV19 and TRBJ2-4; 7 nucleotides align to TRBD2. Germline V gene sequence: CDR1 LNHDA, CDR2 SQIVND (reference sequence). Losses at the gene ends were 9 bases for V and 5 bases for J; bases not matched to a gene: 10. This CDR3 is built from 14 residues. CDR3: CASREGRGQNIQYF. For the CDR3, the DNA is TGTGCCAGCAGGGAGGGCCGGGGTCAAAACATTCAGTACTTC.

The CDR3 nucleotides are TGTGCCAGCAGTTTATCGGAGAGGGGCTACACCTTC. Encoded protein: CASSLSERGYTF. This chain connects TRBV28 to TRBJ1-2; no clear D. Per germline, CDR1 MDHEN and CDR2 SYDVKM. The CDR3 covers 12 residues. The V and J ends lost 1 base and 8 bases respectively, with 8 bases between them.

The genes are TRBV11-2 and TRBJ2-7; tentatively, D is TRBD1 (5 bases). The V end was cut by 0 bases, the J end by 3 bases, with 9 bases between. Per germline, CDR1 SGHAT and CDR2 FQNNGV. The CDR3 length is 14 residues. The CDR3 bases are TGTGCCAGCAGCTTAGACAGGGTACTCTACGAGCAGTACTTC. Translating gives CASSLDRVLYEQYF.

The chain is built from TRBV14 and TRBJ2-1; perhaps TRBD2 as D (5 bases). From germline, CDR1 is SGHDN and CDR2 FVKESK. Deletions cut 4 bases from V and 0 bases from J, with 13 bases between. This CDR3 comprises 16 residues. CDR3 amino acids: CASSPLGPSSYNEQFF. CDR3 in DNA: TGTGCCAGCAGCCCACTAGGACCGAGCTCCTACAATGAGCAGTTCTTC.

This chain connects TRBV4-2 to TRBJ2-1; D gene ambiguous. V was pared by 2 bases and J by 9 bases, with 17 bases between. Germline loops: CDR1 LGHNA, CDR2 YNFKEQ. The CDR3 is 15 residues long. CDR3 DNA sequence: TGTGCCAGCAGCCAAAATTCCCTAGACTCAGGTGAGCAGTTCTTC. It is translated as CASSQNSLDSGEQFF.

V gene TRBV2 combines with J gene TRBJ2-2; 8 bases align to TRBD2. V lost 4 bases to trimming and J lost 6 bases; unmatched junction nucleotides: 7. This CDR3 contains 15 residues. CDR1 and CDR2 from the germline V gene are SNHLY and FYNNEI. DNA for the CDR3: TGTGCCAGCAGTGTACTCGCGGGGGGTTCCGGGGAGCTGTTTTTT. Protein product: CASSVLAGGSGELFF. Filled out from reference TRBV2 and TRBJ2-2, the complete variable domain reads EPEVTQTPSHQVTQMGQEVILRCVPISNHLYFYWYRQILGQKVEFLVSFYNNEISEKSEIFDDQFSVERPDGSNFTLKIRSTKLEDSAMYFCASSVLAGGSGELFFGEGSRLTVL.